This TCR beta chain was obtained from a study of T cell repertoires in cytomegalovirus infection. The length of the CDR3 is 14 residues. Trimming left V 3 bases short and J 8 bases short, with 16 bases between. This clonotype was picked up many times. Its antigen remains unidentified. In TCRdb, the reads were re-called with MiXCR into one record per CDR3 protein. The sample holds fewer than 1,000,000 distinct CDR3 sequences, approximately 32% seen once. General study results and limits: Ex vivo, HLA-C-restricted CMV-specific TCR beta clonotypes prevailed over the rest of the response.

This clonotype was obtained from a human donor in good health (CMV status not recorded). Some clones in this sample may be carry-over from other donors' samples. V is TRBV12-3 or TRBV12-4 and J is TRBJ1-2, with D tentatively TRBD1 (5 bases). Material: cultured CD8+ T cells from PBMCs, obtained from culture after CMV antigen stimulation. CDR3 residues: CASSFTGPAGGYTF. CDR3 in DNA: TGTGCCAGCAGTTTTACAGGCCCCGCGGGGGGCTACACCTTC.